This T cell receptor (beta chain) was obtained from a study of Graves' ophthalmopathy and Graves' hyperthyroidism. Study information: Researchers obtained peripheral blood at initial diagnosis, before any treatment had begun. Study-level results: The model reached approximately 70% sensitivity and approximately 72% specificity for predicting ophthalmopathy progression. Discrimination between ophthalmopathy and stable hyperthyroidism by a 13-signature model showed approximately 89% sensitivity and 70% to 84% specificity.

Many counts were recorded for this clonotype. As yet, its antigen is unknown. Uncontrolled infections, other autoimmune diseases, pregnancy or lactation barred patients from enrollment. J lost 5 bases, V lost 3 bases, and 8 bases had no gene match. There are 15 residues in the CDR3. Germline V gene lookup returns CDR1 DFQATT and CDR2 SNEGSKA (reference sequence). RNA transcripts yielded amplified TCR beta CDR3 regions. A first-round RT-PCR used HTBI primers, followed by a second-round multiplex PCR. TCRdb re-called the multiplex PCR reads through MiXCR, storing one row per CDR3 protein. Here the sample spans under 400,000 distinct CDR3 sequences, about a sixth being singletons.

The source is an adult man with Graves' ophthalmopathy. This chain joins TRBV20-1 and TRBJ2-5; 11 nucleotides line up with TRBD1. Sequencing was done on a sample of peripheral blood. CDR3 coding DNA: TGCAGTGCTAGGGAGGGACAGGGGGTGGGTGAGACCCAGTACTTC. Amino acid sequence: CSAREGQGVGETQYF.